A single sample is the source of the 27 T cell receptor beta chains below, sequenced in a study of identical twins. TCRdb re-called the 5' RACE reads through MiXCR, storing one row per CDR3 protein. Among roughly 770,000 distinct CDR3 sequences listed, 18% were seen once. The data were also submitted as part of a second study, on T cells expressing NK-cell markers.

The sample consisted of PBMCs. All receptors come from a woman in her late teens or twenties in good health.

A few counts support this clonotype. A read error may account for a junction end that differs from germline. This rearrangement joins TRBV14 to TRBJ1-2; D unclear. Germline V lookup: CDR1 SGHDN, CDR2 FVKESK. The CDR3 extends over 13 amino acids. The CDR3 DNA reads as TGTGCCAGCAGCCCGGGAACTAACGATGGCTACACCTTC. It specifies CASSPGTNDGYTF.

The chain combines TRBV6-5 with TRBJ2-7; a weak D match, TRBD1 (6 bases). Trimming stripped 0 bases from V and 4 bases from J, with 13 bases between. The CDR3 is made up of 15 amino acids. Germline V gene data show CDR1 as MNHEY and CDR2 as SVGAGI. The CDR3 DNA is TGTGCCAGCAGTTACTCGCCGACAGGAGAATACGAGCAGTACTTC. Translated: CASSYSPTGEYEQYF.

V is TRBV7-9 and J is TRBJ1-1; D is unresolved. The V and J ends lost 6 bases and 0 bases respectively, with 14 bases between them. The germline gives CDR1 SEHNR, CDR2 FQNEAQ (reference sequence). CDR3 length equals 15 residues. In DNA, the CDR3 is TGTGCCAGCAGGCCCGTTGGGAAAATGAACACTGAAGCTTTCTTT. As protein: CASRPVGKMNTEAFF.

This clonotype was recorded a few times. The gene calls are TRBV12-3 or TRBV12-4 and TRBJ2-3; 13 bases align to TRBD2. This CDR3 is 16 amino acids long. J gave up 4 bases and V 5 bases, and 6 bases lay outside the gene matches. The CDR3 here is CASSPTSGRAPDTQYF. DNA of the CDR3: TGTGCCAGCAGTCCCACTAGCGGGAGGGCCCCAGATACGCAGTATTTT.

The rearrangement uses TRBV10-3 and TRBJ2-1; 16 bases map to TRBD2. The trim removed 6 bases at V and 6 bases at J, leaving 8 bases unmatched. The CDR3 totals 17 residues. Germline V gene data show CDR1 as ENHRY and CDR2 as SYGVKD. This chain's CDR3 is CAIRGLAGGVVANEQFF. The CDR3 DNA reads TGTGCCATCAGGGGACTAGCGGGGGGGGTTGTCGCCAATGAGCAGTTCTTC.

In its sample, this clonotype was seen a few times. The V and J genes are TRBV3-1 and TRBJ2-7; possible D gene TRBD1, 6 bases. V lost 3 bases and J 0 bases, leaving 12 bases between the germline ends. The CDR3 is 15 amino acids. Germline V gives CDR1 LGHDT, CDR2 YNNKEL (reference sequence). CDR3 protein: CASSHRGTISYEQYF. The CDR3 DNA is TGTGCCAGCAGCCACAGGGGCACTATCTCCTACGAGCAGTACTTC.

This clonotype was counted only a few times. This chain links TRBV12-3 or TRBV12-4 with TRBJ2-1, with 11 bases identical to TRBD2. The junction had 8 bases not matched to a gene; V was cut back by 5 bases and J by 5 bases. The CDR3 has 16 amino acids. CDR3 bases: TGTGCCAGCAGTAAGATGACTAGCGGGATGGACAATGAGCAGTTCTTC. It translates to CASSKMTSGMDNEQFF.

The genes are TRBV7-2 and TRBJ2-3; tentative D call: TRBD2 (5 bases). The CDR3 totals 17 residues. V was pared by 5 bases and J by 0 bases, with 18 bases between. CDR1 is SGHTA, CDR2 FQGNSA, per germline. CDR3 sequence reads: CASSPHRAGASTDTQYF. DNA of the CDR3: TGTGCCAGCAGCCCACATCGGGCGGGCGCTAGCACAGATACGCAGTATTTT.

The rearrangement links TRBV20-1 to TRBJ1-2; a possible D gene is TRBD1 (6 bases). Germline V gene lookup returns CDR1 DFQATT and CDR2 SNEGSKA (reference sequence). Trimming took off 5 bases at V and 8 bases at J, with 12 bases between the two ends. The CDR3 consists of 11 residues. In DNA, the CDR3 is TGCAGTGCTCGGGACACGTTAGGCTACACCTTC. Its protein product is CSARDTLGYTF.

This clonotype was seen a few times. The chain combines TRBV10-3 with TRBJ2-7; 7 bases are shared with TRBD1. Trimming removed 4 bases from V and 1 base from J; junction bases left unmatched: 1. The germline V gene has CDR1 ENHRY and CDR2 SYGVKD. The CDR3 is made up of 13 amino acids. The CDR3 DNA follows: TGTGCCATCAGTGGGGGACAGTCCTACGAGCAGTACTTC. Translation: CAISGGQSYEQYF.

V gene TRBV30 combines with J gene TRBJ2-1, with D hard to call. Germline V gene data show CDR1 as GTSNPN and CDR2 as SVGIG (reference sequence). V lost 3 bases and J 5 bases, leaving 5 bases between the germline ends. The CDR3 is 11 amino acids. The CDR3 bases are TGTGCCTGGAGGATCAACAATGAGCAGTTCTTC. Translation gives CAWRINNEQFF.

This clonotype turned up a few times. The chain carries TRBV7-2 and TRBJ2-5, with D possibly called TRBD1 or TRBD2 (6 bases each). The CDR3 has 15 residues. The germline V gene has CDR1 SGHTA and CDR2 FQGNSA. Trimming left V 5 bases short and J 4 bases short, with 17 bases between. The CDR3 DNA follows: TGTGCCAGCAGCCCTCAAGGGGGGCGCGCAGAGACCCAGTACTTC. Translating gives CASSPQGGRAETQYF. Variable domain in full (rest from reference TRBV7-2 and TRBJ2-5): GAGVSQSPSNKVTEKGKDVELRCDPISGHTALYWYRQSLGQGLEFLIYFQGNSAPDKSGLPSDRFSAERTGGSVSTLTIQRTQQEDSAVYLCASSPQGGRAETQYFGPGTRLLVL.

This clonotype has a handful of counts. The J gene is TRBJ2-3, the V gene TRBV12-3 or TRBV12-4; a weak D match, TRBD2 (5 bases). The CDR3 extends over 17 amino acids. The V end was cut by 2 bases, the J end by 5 bases, with 20 bases between. Written as DNA, the CDR3 is TGTGCCAGCAGTTTACTTGGTCGCAGGCGGAGGATAGATACGCAGTATTTT. Protein product: CASSLLGRRRRIDTQYF.

The V call is TRBV6-4, the J call TRBJ1-4; perhaps TRBD1 as D (6 bases). The germline gives CDR1 MRHNA, CDR2 SNTAGT. This CDR3 comprises 17 residues. V lost 6 bases and J 0 bases, leaving 17 bases between the germline ends. This chain's CDR3 is CASRIQGIVATNEKLFF. CDR3 in DNA: TGTGCCAGCAGGATACAGGGTATAGTTGCAACTAATGAAAAACTGTTTTTT.

The V call is TRBV9, the J call TRBJ1-1, with D perhaps matching TRBD1 (5 bases). V lost 6 bases, J lost 1 base, and 19 bases lay in between. Per the germline V gene, CDR1 is SGDLS and CDR2 is YYNGEE. The CDR3 consists of 16 residues. CDR3 sequence: CASTPRREGPNTEAFF. CDR3 nucleotides: TGTGCCAGCACCCCCCGGCGCGAGGGGCCGAACACTGAAGCTTTCTTT.

This clonotype appeared a few times. The V gene is TRBV12-5, the J gene TRBJ2-7; D unresolved. The CDR3 runs to 13 residues. Germline V gives CDR1 LGHNT, CDR2 FRNRAP. V was trimmed by 6 bases and J by 2 bases, leaving 11 bases between them. The CDR3: CASGAPDTYEQYF. Here the CDR3 DNA reads TGTGCTAGTGGGGCTCCTGACACCTACGAGCAGTACTTC.

The chain has TRBV5-5 and TRBJ2-7, with D unresolved. This CDR3 has 15 amino acids. Trimming cost V 0 bases and J 5 bases, with 15 bases left between them. CDR1 SGHKS and CDR2 YYEKEE come from the germline V gene (reference sequence). The CDR3 loop is CASSLEEGRPHEQYF. Here the CDR3 DNA reads TGTGCCAGCAGCTTGGAGGAAGGCAGGCCGCACGAGCAGTACTTC.

This clonotype was counted at least ten times. At one end, the junction sequence differs from germline, possibly due to a read error. V gene TRBV20-1 combines with J gene TRBJ2-1; no firm D call. Germline loops: CDR1 DFQATT, CDR2 SNEGSKA (reference sequence). The CDR3 has 10 residues. CDR3: CSASFNEQFF. CDR3 nucleotide sequence: TGCAGTGCTTCCTTCAATGAGCAGTTCTTC.

V gene TRBV20-1 combines with J gene TRBJ1-2, with D maybe TRBD1 (5 bases). With 6 bases removed from V and 0 bases from J, the gap between germline ends came to 11 bases. The CDR3 totals 13 residues. The germline CDR1 and CDR2 sequences are DFQATT and SNEGSKA (reference sequence). The CDR3 reads CSATGGANYGYTF. For the CDR3, the DNA is TGCAGTGCCACAGGCGGAGCTAACTATGGCTACACCTTC.

The chain is built from TRBV2 and TRBJ1-4; D ambiguous. The CDR3 consists of 16 residues. Per germline, CDR1 SNHLY and CDR2 FYNNEI. The V end was cut by 6 bases, the J end by 4 bases, with 18 bases between. The CDR3 protein is CASRRATGQYNEKLFF. The CDR3 region has the DNA TGTGCCAGCAGACGGGCCACGGGCCAGTATAATGAAAAACTGTTTTTT. Complete variable domain (other parts from reference TRBV2 and TRBJ1-4): EPEVTQTPSHQVTQMGQEVILRCVPISNHLYFYWYRQILGQKVEFLVSFYNNEISEKSEIFDDQFSVERPDGSNFTLKIRSTKLEDSAMYFCASRRATGQYNEKLFFGSGTQLSVL.

The chain is built from TRBV19 and TRBJ1-5; 7 positions match TRBD1. J was trimmed by 6 bases and V by 6 bases; bases with no gene match: 11. The CDR3 is made up of 15 amino acids. Germline CDR1 reads LNHDA; CDR2 reads SQIVND (reference sequence). The CDR3 sequence is CASSYFGQVGQPQHF. CDR3 coding DNA: TGTGCCAGTAGCTATTTTGGACAGGTGGGTCAGCCCCAGCATTTT.

The DNA of the CDR3 is TGCGCCAGCAGCCCGCAAGGGACAGGGGCCTACGAGCAGTACTTC. It translates to CASSPQGTGAYEQYF. This rearrangement joins TRBV5-1 to TRBJ2-7, with 10 positions matching TRBD1. The length of the CDR3 is 15 residues. V lost 4 bases and J lost 2; bases outside the gene matches: 6. Germline V CDR1 and CDR2: SGHRS, YFSETQ. Full variable domain (remainder filled in from reference TRBV5-1 and TRBJ2-7): KAGVTQTPRYLIKTRGQQVTLSCSPISGHRSVSWYQQTPGQGLQFLFEYFSETQRNKGNFPGRFSGRQFSNSRSEMNVSTLELGDSALYLCASSPQGTGAYEQYFGPGTRLTVT.

The chain couples TRBV12-3 or TRBV12-4 to TRBJ1-2; possible D gene TRBD1, 5 bases. Trimming cost V 4 bases and J 4 bases, with 25 bases left between them. This CDR3 contains 18 residues. The CDR3: CASSSPPGRQGAIYGYTF. The CDR3 DNA is TGTGCCAGCAGTTCACCCCCGGGGCGGCAAGGAGCAATCTATGGCTACACCTTC.

This clonotype was seen a few times. The rearrangement links TRBV28 to TRBJ2-1; TRBD2 might be the D (5 bases). The CDR3 is made up of 12 amino acids. CDR1 and CDR2 (germline): MDHEN, SYDVKM. The ends were cut back, 5 bases at V and 7 bases at J, with 9 bases in the middle. CDR3 nucleotide sequence: TGTGCCAGCAGTCTCAGGAGGAATGAGCAGTTCTTC. Its translation: CASSLRRNEQFF.

This sequence joins TRBV4-3 and TRBJ2-3; TRBD2 is a possible D gene (5 bases). The CDR3 consists of 16 residues. V lost 0 bases, J lost 4 bases, and 14 bases lay in between. CDR1 and CDR2 (germline): LGHNA, YSLEER. The CDR3 sequence is CASSQEGAGRADTQYF. In nucleotides, the CDR3 is TGCGCCAGCAGCCAAGAGGGCGCGGGTCGGGCAGATACGCAGTATTTT.

This sequence joins TRBV21-1 and TRBJ2-7; the D segment call TRBD2 is taken from the table without a DNA check. TRBV21-1 is an annotated pseudogene. This CDR3 region has 18 residues. The CDR3 region is CASSKVWGLAGVPYEQYF. As DNA, the CDR3 is TGTGCCAGCAGCAAAGTATGGGGACTAGCGGGAGTCCCCTACGAGCAGTACTTC.

This clonotype has more than one count but fewer than ten. The V call is TRBV7-9, the J call TRBJ2-1; 7 bases align to TRBD2. The CDR3 extends over 17 amino acids. Germline-derived CDR1 and CDR2 are SEHNR and FQNEAQ (reference sequence). Trimming at V came to 1 base and at J to 6 bases, leaving 12 bases not matched to a gene. The CDR3 DNA reads TGTGCCAGCAGCTTAGTCGTTCTGACGGGAGGAGGCAATGAGCAGTTCTTC. The encoded protein is CASSLVVLTGGGNEQFF.